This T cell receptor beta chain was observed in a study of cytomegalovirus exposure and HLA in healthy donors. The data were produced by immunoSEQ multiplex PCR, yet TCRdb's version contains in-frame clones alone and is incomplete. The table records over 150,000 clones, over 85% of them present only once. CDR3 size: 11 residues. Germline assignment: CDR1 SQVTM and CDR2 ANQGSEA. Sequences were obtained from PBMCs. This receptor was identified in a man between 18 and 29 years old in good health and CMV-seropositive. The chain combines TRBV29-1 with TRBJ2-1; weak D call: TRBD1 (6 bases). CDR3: CTGESYNEQFF. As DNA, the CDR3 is TGCACAGGGGAGTCCTACAATGAGCAGTTCTTC.